This T cell receptor (beta chain) was sequenced for a study of blood T cell repertoires in COVID-19. Study overall: Sites across the United States, Italy and Spain contributed samples from acute and convalescent COVID-19. PBMCs, B-cell-depleted T cells, or T cells were the source of the cDNA or gDNA that made up the material.

The CDR3 is 16 residues long. The V gene lost 1 base and the J gene lost 0 bases, with 11 bases spanning the gap. Germline lookup yields CDR1 SGDLS and CDR2 YYNGEE. Original processing notes: Reference gene primer amplification in the assay estimated nucleated cell counts. Assay used: immunoSEQ multiplex PCR; TCRdb lists only in-frame clones, some missing. Clonal size and the V and J genes are those of that table, whereas D and trimming came from the DNA. The top ten clones hold less than 6.5% of a sample with about 140,000 clones, approximately 88% of them seen once. The sequence came from a human donor in a cohort sampled during active COVID-19. The chain is built from TRBV9 and TRBJ1-3; possible D gene TRBD1, 5 bases. Sequencing was done on a sample of peripheral blood. The CDR3 bases are TGTGCCAGCAGCGTAACTCAGGGCCTCTCTGGAAACACCATATATTTT. Its protein product is CASSVTQGLSGNTIYF.